This TCR beta chain was sequenced for a study of blood T cell repertoires in COVID-19. TCRdb's copy holds only in-frame clones and misses some; the assay was immunoSEQ multiplex PCR. Of approximately 200,000 clones listed, 70% to 80% are singletons. Looked up from germline, CDR1 is MNHEY and CDR2 is SVGAGI. This CDR3 has 14 amino acids. V lost 0 bases, J lost 9 bases, and 5 bases stayed unmatched. This chain connects TRBV6-5 to TRBJ2-1; 7 positions agree with TRBD2. Input material: peripheral blood. The receptor comes from a woman between 35 and 50 years old with COVID-19, enrolled during active disease. The chain's CDR3 is CASSYSRGGSEQFF. The CDR3, as DNA: TGTGCCAGCAGTTACTCGAGGGGAGGGAGTGAGCAGTTCTTC.